This T cell receptor beta chain was sequenced in a study of CD8 T cells in Susac syndrome. The RNA, about 0.45 to 1 ug, was put through reverse transcription using random hexamers. Amplification of TCR beta CDR3 was carried out by immunoSEQ multiplex PCR, which covered 54 Vbeta and 13 Jbeta segments. In TCRdb, the immunoSEQ multiplex PCR reads were re-called with MiXCR into one record per CDR3 protein. The profile shows just under 150,000 distinct CDR3 sequences, approximately 94% of them singletons. This clonotype originated in a human donor in good health. Source material: CD4+ T cells from PBMCs.

In DNA, the CDR3 is TGTGCCAGCAGCCCGCCGGGACAGATCATGAACACTGAAGCTTTCTTT. This codes for CASSPPGQIMNTEAFF. The chain employs TRBV21-1 and TRBJ1-1; TRBD1, the D gene given by the table, was not confirmed from the DNA. TRBV21-1 is a known pseudogene. The CDR3 consists of 16 residues.